The rows below give T cell receptor beta chains drawn from one sample of a study of OX40 agonist ivuxolimab in advanced cancers. The protocol was immunoSEQ multiplex PCR, while the TCRdb copy is restricted to in-frame clones and leaves out a portion. The sample holds 55,000 to 75,000 clones, around four fifths seen once. This specimen consisted of CD4+ or CD8+ T cells sorted from blood, obtained in a trial of the OX40 agonist ivuxolimab. Receptors were obtained from an adult with an advanced solid tumor such as melanoma, head and neck, liver or kidney cancer. The CDR3 runs from the conserved cysteine through the conserved F or W.

j_call: TRBJ2-1; v_call: TRBV19; cdr3_aa: CASSGTSGSQTYNEQFF
j_call: TRBJ1-1; v_call: TRBV6-5; cdr3_aa: CASSYSIVPNTEAFF
j_call: TRBJ1-5; v_call: TRBV28; cdr3_aa: CASRTKEGYQPQHF
j_call: TRBJ2-5; v_call: TRBV7-2; cdr3_aa: CASSFWTLQETQYF
j_call: TRBJ1-6; v_call: TRBV27; cdr3_aa: CASTSGRGILAPLHF
j_call: TRBJ2-5; v_call: TRBV29-1; cdr3_aa: CSVEGGPQETQYF
j_call: TRBJ2-2; v_call: TRBV15; cdr3_aa: CATSRVRGVTGELFF
j_call: TRBJ1-1; v_call: TRBV7-2; cdr3_aa: CASSERTGLTEAFF
j_call: TRBJ2-1; v_call: TRBV9; cdr3_aa: CASGRRGLYNEQFF
j_call: TRBJ2-5; v_call: TRBV4-1; cdr3_aa: CASSQSPGGRGETQYF
j_call: TRBJ2-4; v_call: TRBV27; cdr3_aa: CASSYRVQNIQYF
j_call: TRBJ2-5; v_call: TRBV20-1; cdr3_aa: CSASHRETQYF
j_call: TRBJ1-6; v_call: TRBV9; cdr3_aa: CASSGAGGQGASSYNSPLHF
j_call: TRBJ2-7; v_call: TRBV28; cdr3_aa: CASSSPTGAGYEQYF
j_call: TRBJ2-7; v_call: TRBV9; cdr3_aa: CASSVGLAGSYEQYF
j_call: TRBJ1-1; v_call: TRBV5-5; cdr3_aa: CASSPEWTEAFF
j_call: TRBJ2-1; v_call: TRBV19; cdr3_aa: CASSIVGTEQFF
j_call: TRBJ1-1; v_call: TRBV21-1; cdr3_aa: CASSKDSPGNTEAFF
j_call: TRBJ1-5; v_call: TRBV30; cdr3_aa: CAWSVPGHSNQPQHF
j_call: TRBJ2-1; v_call: TRBV7-2; cdr3_aa: CASSHPTSGSSYNEQFF
j_call: TRBJ2-3; v_call: TRBV6-4; cdr3_aa: CASSDGGSTDTQYF
j_call: TRBJ1-5; v_call: TRBV7-9; cdr3_aa: CASSPQTERNQPQHF